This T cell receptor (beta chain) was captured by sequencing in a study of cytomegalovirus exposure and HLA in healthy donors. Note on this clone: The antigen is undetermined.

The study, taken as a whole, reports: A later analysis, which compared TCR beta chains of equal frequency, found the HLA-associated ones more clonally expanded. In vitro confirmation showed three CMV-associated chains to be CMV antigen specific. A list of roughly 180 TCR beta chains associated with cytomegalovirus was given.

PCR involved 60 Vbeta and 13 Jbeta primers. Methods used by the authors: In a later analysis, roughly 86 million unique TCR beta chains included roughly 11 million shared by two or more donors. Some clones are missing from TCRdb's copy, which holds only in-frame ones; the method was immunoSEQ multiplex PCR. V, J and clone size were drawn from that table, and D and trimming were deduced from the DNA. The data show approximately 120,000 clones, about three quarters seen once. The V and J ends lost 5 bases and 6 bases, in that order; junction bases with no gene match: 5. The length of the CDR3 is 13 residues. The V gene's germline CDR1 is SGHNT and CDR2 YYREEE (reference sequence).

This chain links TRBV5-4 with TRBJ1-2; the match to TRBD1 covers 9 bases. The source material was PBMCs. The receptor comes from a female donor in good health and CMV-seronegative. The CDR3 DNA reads TGTGCCAGCAGAACCGGACAGGGGAATGGCTACACCTTC. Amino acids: CASRTGQGNGYTF.